Listed below are T cell receptor beta chains from one sample, sequenced in a study of shared clonotypes between healthy human individuals. Using immunoSEQ multiplex PCR, the repertoire was profiled, and TCRdb retains in-frame clones only, with some absent. The sample has about 2.4 million clones; 93% are singletons. The sequencing sample was made of naive CD4+ T cells from PBMCs. The source of these receptors is a man aged 18-30 years in good health. Some clones in this sample may be carry-over from other donors' samples. CDR3s include the opening cysteine and the closing phenylalanine or tryptophan. Fields, in order: V gene, D gene, J gene, clone size, CDR3 DNA, CDR3 protein. The D gene is left open where the match is weak. Rows give clone size only sometimes, using once, few, many, or a class for an expanded clone.

TRBV18	-	TRBJ2-5	-	TGTGCCAGCTCACCAAGGGAGACCCAGTACTTC	CASSPRETQYF
TRBV4-1	TRBD2	TRBJ2-2	-	TGCGCCAGCAGCCCGGGACTAGCGGGAGTCCTCACGAACACCGGGGAGCTGTTTTTT	CASSPGLAGVLTNTGELFF
TRBV5-1	-	TRBJ1-5	few	TGCGCCAGCAGCTTGGTGGGGCAGTTTAGCAATCAGCCCCAGCATTTT	CASSLVGQFSNQPQHF
TRBV6-5	-	TRBJ1-4	-	TGTGCCAGCAGCGACAGTTTAGATGGAAAACTGTTTTTT	CASSDSLDGKLFF
TRBV5-1	-	TRBJ2-2	-	TGCGCCAGCAGCTTGGGTCGGGGGCCCGGGGAGCTGTTTTTT	CASSLGRGPGELFF
TRBV6-1	-	TRBJ2-7	-	TGTGCCAGCAGTGAAGTGGCCGGGACCTACGAGCAGTACTTC	CASSEVAGTYEQYF
TRBV29-1	TRBD2	TRBJ2-1	-	TGCAGCGTTCGAAGGACTAGCGGGGCGAAGAGCTATGAGCAGTTCTTC	CSVRRTSGAKSYEQFF
TRBV4-2	-	TRBJ1-1	-	TGTGCCAGCAGCTCCCGGATATGGCTACAGGGCGGGAAAGCTTTCTTT	CASSSRIWLQGGKAFF
TRBV27	-	TRBJ1-1	once	TGTGCCAGCAGTTTGGATTGGAACACTGAAGCTTTCTTT	CASSLDWNTEAFF
TRBV6-5	-	TRBJ1-2	-	TGTGCCAGCACCTCCCGGGGGGGATATGGCTACACCTTC	CASTSRGGYGYTF
TRBV6-8	-	TRBJ2-2	once	TGTGCCAGCAGTTCGGTGGCCCGGAACACCGGGGAGCTGTTTTTT	CASSSVARNTGELFF
TRBV20-1	-	TRBJ1-1	-	TGCAGTGCTAGAGTGAACACTGAAGCTTTCTTT	CSARVNTEAFF
TRBV25-1	-	TRBJ2-5	-	TGTGCCAGCAGTAGCGGAGCTAGAGAGACCCAGTACTTC	CASSSGARETQYF
TRBV18	-	TRBJ1-5	-	TGTGCCAGCTCAGGGGCCCCTAGCAATCAGCCCCAGCATTTT	CASSGAPSNQPQHF
TRBV25-1	-	TRBJ2-1	-	TGTGCCAGACCTCTGCGCAGCCTGAGCATTGGTGAGCAGTTCTTC	CARPLRSLSIGEQFF
TRBV5-6	-	TRBJ2-2	-	TGTGCCAGCATCGTTATGGGGGGACCGAACACCGGGGAGCTGTTTTTT	CASIVMGGPNTGELFF
TRBV28	-	TRBJ1-2	-	TGTGCCAGCTCCCCCCGTGAATATGGCTACACCTTC	CASSPREYGYTF
TRBV9	-	TRBJ2-5	-	TGTGCCAGCAGCTTCTCCGGGGAGGAGACCCAGTACTTC	CASSFSGEETQYF
TRBV5-6	-	TRBJ2-7	once	TGTGCCAGCAGCCCACCCCCCTGGGGCGAGCAGTACTTC	CASSPPPWGEQYF
TRBV28	TRBD1	TRBJ2-7	-	TGTGCCAGCAGTGAACTGATGGGACAGGGAACAACCTACGAGCAGTACTTC	CASSELMGQGTTYEQYF
TRBV23-1	TRBD1	TRBJ1-5	-	TGCGCCAGCGGGCCGGGACAGGGAATACCTCAGAAGGGGCCCCAGCATTTT	CASGPGQGIPQKGPQHF
TRBV7-9	TRBD2	TRBJ2-7	-	TGTGCCAGCAGCCCCCGACTCGGGCTAGCGGGGGACGAGCAGTACTTC	CASSPRLGLAGDEQYF
TRBV7-8	TRBD2	TRBJ2-3	once	TGTGCCAGCAGCTTCAAGAGCGGGAACACAGATACGCAGTATTTT	CASSFKSGNTDTQYF
TRBV7-9	-	TRBJ2-2	-	TGTGCCAGCAGCAGTAGGGTATTTACCGGGGAGCTGTTTTTT	CASSSRVFTGELFF
TRBV27	-	TRBJ2-6	-	TGTGCCAGCAGTTTAGGAGTCGGAAACTCTGGGGCCAACGTCCTGACTTTC	CASSLGVGNSGANVLTF
TRBV18	-	TRBJ2-1	-	TGTGCCAGCTCACCCTGGACAGCCCTCAATGAGCAGTTCTTC	CASSPWTALNEQFF
TRBV27	-	TRBJ2-1	-	TGTGCCAGCAGTTTTGGATGGGACTACAATGAGCAGTTCTTC	CASSFGWDYNEQFF
TRBV4-1	-	TRBJ2-3	-	TGCGCCAGCAGCCAAGAAGGAATAGCGGCCTTTGGGGGTACGCAGTATTTT	CASSQEGIAAFGGTQYF
TRBV7-3	-	TRBJ1-1	once	TGTGCCAGCAGCTTATCCCCCGGGAGTGAAGCTTTCTTT	CASSLSPGSEAFF
TRBV15	-	TRBJ1-5	-	TGTGCCACCAGCAGAGGGGGTCAGCCCCAGCATTTT	CATSRGGQPQHF
TRBV9	-	TRBJ2-2	-	TGTGCCAGCAGCGTAGCAGGTTTGTCAGCTTACACCGGGGAGCTGTTTTTT	CASSVAGLSAYTGELFF
TRBV12-5	-	TRBJ2-3	-	TGTGCTAGTGGTTTAGCAGGGTCGGGCTCAGATACGCAGTATTTT	CASGLAGSGSDTQYF
TRBV30	TRBD1	TRBJ1-6	-	TGTGCCTGGAGTCTAGGGGGCAAGAGCTCCTATAATTCACCCCTCCACTTT	CAWSLGGKSSYNSPLHF
TRBV7-8	TRBD1	TRBJ2-7	-	TGTGCCAGCAGCTTCGGACAGGGGGCGCCCTACGAGCAGTACTTC	CASSFGQGAPYEQYF
TRBV6-5	-	TRBJ1-1	-	TGTGCCAGCAGTTCCACCCAGAACACTGAAGCTTTCTTT	CASSSTQNTEAFF